The 29 T cell receptor beta chains below all came from one sample that was sequenced in a study of beta chain features in type 1 diabetes. Overall study findings and caveats: TCRB CDR3 length was moderately but significantly reduced in all four CD4+ subsets of Type 1 diabetes patients.

The isolated RNA, all of it, was reverse transcribed, so expressed TCRB transcripts were what got sequenced. Here immunoSEQ multiplex PCR was the method, and the copy in TCRdb shows in-frame clones only, minus some. Here the sample spans around 170,000 clones, approximately 8.7% being singletons. Their recognized antigens are unknown. The sample taken for sequencing was central memory CD4+ T cells from blood. The receptors were gathered from a young woman with type 1 diabetes.

Only a few counts were recorded for this clone. This chain uses TRBV27 with TRBJ2-4; a possible D gene is TRBD1 (6 bases). Per the germline V gene, CDR1 is MNHEY and CDR2 is SMNVEV (reference sequence). Trimming left V 6 bases short and J 0 bases short, with 9 bases between. CDR3 length equals 14 residues. CDR3 region: CASRPGVAKNIQYF. Written as DNA, the CDR3 is TGTGCCAGCAGGCCAGGGGTAGCCAAAAACATTCAGTACTTC.

Only a few counts were recorded for this clone. This sequence joins TRBV9 and TRBJ1-4; D ambiguous. The germline V gene encodes CDR1 SGDLS and CDR2 YYNGEE. The CDR3 totals 13 residues. The germline V and J ends were trimmed by 10 bases and 7 bases, with 17 bases remaining between them. CDR3 sequence reads: CASRRLEGEKLFF. Written as DNA, the CDR3 is TGTGCCTCTCGGAGGCTGGAAGGTGAAAAACTGTTTTTT.

The chain is built from TRBV5-4 and TRBJ2-3, with D perhaps TRBD1 (5 bases). The CDR3 loop spans 12 amino acids. Trimming left V 2 bases short and J 6 bases short, with 7 bases between. Germline loops: CDR1 SGHNT, CDR2 YYREEE (reference sequence). This chain's CDR3 is CASSFDSDTQYF. CDR3 sequence (DNA): TGTGCCAGCAGCTTCGACAGCGATACGCAGTATTTT. Complete variable domain (other parts from reference TRBV5-4 and TRBJ2-3): ETGVTQSPTHLIKTRGQQVTLRCSSQSGHNTVSWYQQALGQGPQFIFQYYREEENGRGNFPPRFSGLQFPNYSSELNVNALELDDSALYLCASSFDSDTQYFGPGTRLTVL.

V and J are TRBV4-1 and TRBJ1-2; perhaps TRBD1 as D (5 bases). Germline V gene lookup returns CDR1 MGHRA and CDR2 YSYEKL. V lost 0 bases to trimming and J lost 4 bases, with 12 bases between them. The CDR3 totals 15 residues. The CDR3 loop is CASSQEYQGSYGYTF. CDR3 DNA sequence: TGCGCCAGCAGCCAAGAGTATCAGGGATCCTATGGCTACACCTTC.

This clone was detected a few times. Its ends do not fully match the called genes, so a read error is possible. The chain has TRBV7-7 and TRBJ2-1; tentatively, D is TRBD2 (6 bases). Germline CDR1 reads SSHAT; CDR2 reads FNYEAQ (reference sequence). This CDR3 region has 13 residues. CDR3 bases: TGTGCTAGCAGCCCCTCGACTAGTTCTGAGCAGTTCTTC. This sequence encodes CASSPSTSSEQFF.

The chain links TRBV7-9 to TRBJ1-5; perhaps TRBD1 as D (6 bases). The CDR3 is made up of 12 amino acids. The germline CDR1 and CDR2 sequences are SEHNR and FQNEAQ (reference sequence). V was trimmed by 5 bases and J by 8 bases, leaving 10 bases between them. CDR3 in amino acids: CASSVRGEPQHF. The DNA of the CDR3 is TGTGCCAGCAGCGTCAGGGGAGAGCCCCAGCATTTT.

The chain has TRBV2 and TRBJ2-5; the D is unclear. Trimming took 7 bases from V and 3 from J, leaving 9 bases between them. CDR3 length equals 12 residues. In germline, CDR1 is SNHLY, CDR2 FYNNEI. CDR3 amino acids: CASNKQEETQYF. The CDR3, as DNA: TGTGCCAGCAACAAGCAGGAAGAGACCCAGTACTTC.

This clone was counted between two and nine times. This chain joins TRBV19 and TRBJ2-7, with 7 bases aligning to TRBD1. V lost 2 bases, J lost 6 bases, and 7 bases stayed unmatched. Germline CDR1 LNHDA, CDR2 SQIVND (reference sequence). CDR3 size: 14 residues. In DNA, the CDR3 is TGTGCCAGTAGTATACGGCAGGGGGAAGGCGAGCAGTACTTC. As protein: CASSIRQGEGEQYF.

This chain joins TRBV30 and TRBJ1-5, with D tentatively TRBD1 (5 bases). In germline, CDR1 is GTSNPN, CDR2 SVGIG (reference sequence). The ends were cut back, 3 bases at V and 4 bases at J, with 16 bases in the middle. The CDR3 contains 15 residues. The CDR3 region has the DNA TGTGCCTGGAGCCGAGGAGGCGGGGGGAATCAGCCCCAGCATTTT. Translation gives CAWSRGGGGNQPQHF.

This clone was counted only a few times. Other DNA sequences in this sample translate to the same CDR3. The chain combines TRBV5-4 with TRBJ2-1; 13 nucleotides align to TRBD2. The CDR3 is 16 amino acids. The trim removed 3 bases at V and 5 bases at J, leaving 5 bases unmatched. The germline gives CDR1 SGHNT, CDR2 YYREEE (reference sequence). The CDR3 region has the DNA TGTGCCAGCAGCTGGGCGGGGACTAGCGGGAACAATGAGCAGTTCTTC. Encoded protein: CASSWAGTSGNNEQFF.

J is TRBJ1-1 and V is TRBV18, with D hard to call. V lost 4 bases, J lost 1 base, and 10 bases lay in between. CDR1 and CDR2 (germline): KGHSH, LQKENI. The CDR3 totals 14 residues. CDR3 sequence (DNA): TGTGCCAGCTCACAATCGGCGGCGAACACTGAAGCTTTCTTT. Its translation: CASSQSAANTEAFF.

This rearrangement joins TRBV29-1 to TRBJ1-2; TRBD1 agrees at 7 bases. CDR3 size: 15 residues. The ends lost 1 base at V and 5 bases at J; junction bases unmatched: 10. Per the germline V gene, CDR1 is SQVTM and CDR2 is ANQGSEA. The CDR3 protein is CSVEGPGTDIYGYTF. The CDR3 DNA sequence: TGCAGCGTTGAAGGTCCCGGGACAGATATTTATGGCTACACCTTC.

The chain joins TRBV7-2 to TRBJ2-7, with TRBD2 matching over 8 bases. The V and J ends lost 5 bases and 3 bases, in that order; junction bases with no gene match: 9. The CDR3 is made up of 15 amino acids. CDR1 is SGHTA, CDR2 FQGNSA, per germline. The CDR3 DNA sequence: TGTGCCAGCAGCCGACTGGGACTAGAGTTCTACGAGCAGTACTTC. Translating it yields CASSRLGLEFYEQYF.

This clone was seen more than once but under ten times. This sequence joins TRBV11-2 and TRBJ1-4; no clear D gene. The CDR3 length is 14 residues. CDR1 is SGHAT and CDR2 is FQNNGV in the germline V gene. With 5 bases removed from V and 6 bases from J, the gap between germline ends came to 13 bases. CDR3 coding DNA: TGTGCCAGCAGCCGATATAACGGGGATGAAAAACTGTTTTTT. Amino acids: CASSRYNGDEKLFF.

The chain combines TRBV7-2 with TRBJ2-4; D unresolved. The CDR3 spans 16 residues. Per the germline V gene, CDR1 is SGHTA and CDR2 is FQGNSA. The V end lost 0 bases, the J end lost 0 bases, and 9 bases lay between the germline ends. In nucleotides, the CDR3 is TGTGCCAGCAGCTTAGCTTCAGGTCGAGCCAAAAACATTCAGTACTTC. Encoded protein: CASSLASGRAKNIQYF.

The V gene is TRBV7-3, the J gene TRBJ2-7; 8 bases are a match to TRBD1. V was clipped by 2 bases and J by 3 bases; unmatched bases: 6. The CDR3 loop spans 15 amino acids. Germline V gene data show CDR1 as SGHTA and CDR2 as FQGTGA. CDR3 loop: CASSLGTGSLYEQYF. The CDR3 DNA reads TGTGCCAGCAGCTTAGGGACAGGATCCCTCTACGAGCAGTACTTC.

This clone was detected once. The chain carries TRBV9 and TRBJ1-1; TRBD1 matches at 7 bases. Trimming cost V 4 bases and J 6 bases; bases outside gene matches: 12. This CDR3 has 15 amino acids. The V gene's germline CDR1 is SGDLS and CDR2 YYNGEE. The CDR3 DNA reads as TGTGCCAGCAGCCCCCGACAGGGATCTGAGTCTGAAGCTTTCTTT. This encodes CASSPRQGSESEAFF.

This clone was recorded a few times. The V and J genes are TRBV18 and TRBJ2-2; D possibly corresponds to TRBD2 (5 bases). The CDR3 spans 16 residues. Germline CDR1 and CDR2: KGHSH and LQKENI. V was clipped by 3 bases and J by 1 base, with 12 bases between them. CDR3 nucleotide sequence: TGTGCCAGCTCACCCAACCTAGCAGAGAACACCGGGGAGCTGTTTTTT. It encodes CASSPNLAENTGELFF.

V gene TRBV30 combines with J gene TRBJ2-2; TRBD2 matches at 10 bases. V was clipped by 3 bases and J by 5 bases; unmatched bases: 6. Germline V gene sequence: CDR1 GTSNPN, CDR2 SVGIG (reference sequence). The CDR3 runs to 15 residues. For the CDR3, the DNA is TGTGCCTGGAGACCCAGCGGGAGGGATACCGGGGAGCTGTTTTTT. Residues: CAWRPSGRDTGELFF.

The rearrangement uses TRBV28 and TRBJ2-2, with 7 nucleotides matching TRBD2. J was trimmed by 3 bases and V by 5 bases; bases with no gene match: 9. The CDR3 consists of 16 residues. CDR1 is MDHEN and CDR2 is SYDVKM in the germline V gene. CDR3 DNA: TGTGCCAGCAGTCCTGAGGCGGGAGCTTACACCGGGGAGCTGTTTTTT. Residues: CASSPEAGAYTGELFF.

The gene calls are TRBV29-1 and TRBJ2-5; 9 positions match TRBD2. The V gene's germline CDR1 is SQVTM and CDR2 ANQGSEA. Trimming removed 3 bases from V and 7 bases from J; junction bases left unmatched: 6. This CDR3 is built from 13 residues. CDR3 DNA: TGCAGCGTTGAGCAGCGGGAGGCCGTGACCCAGTACTTC. It codes for CSVEQREAVTQYF.

There are a few counts of this clone. The gene calls are TRBV7-2 and TRBJ2-7; 8 nucleotides match TRBD2. The trim removed 3 bases at V and 1 base at J, leaving 5 bases unmatched. CDR1 and CDR2 from the germline V gene are SGHTA and FQGNSA. The CDR3 is 15 amino acids. CDR3: CASSFMGLESYEQYF. The CDR3 nucleotides read TGTGCCAGCAGCTTTATGGGACTAGAGTCCTACGAGCAGTACTTC.

This clone was counted only a few times. The CDR3 bases are TGTGCCAGCAGCCAAGTGGACAGGGGCTATGGCTACACCTTC. This codes for CASSQVDRGYGYTF. The chain couples TRBV14 to TRBJ1-2, with 9 bases identical to TRBD1. This CDR3 has 14 amino acids. Germline CDR1 and CDR2: SGHDN and FVKESK. The J segment lost 4 bases and the V segment lost 1 base, leaving 1 base of the junction unmatched. Filled out from reference TRBV14 and TRBJ1-2, the complete variable domain reads EAGVTQFPSHSVIEKGQTVTLRCDPISGHDNLYWYRRVMGKEIKFLLHFVKESKQDESGMPNNRFLAERTGGTYSTLKVQPAELEDSGVYFCASSQVDRGYGYTFGSGTRLTVV.

The rearrangement links TRBV7-8 to TRBJ2-7, with TRBD1 matching over 8 bases. The CDR3 spans 15 residues. With V trimmed by 5 bases and J by 1 base, 7 bases remained unmatched. Germline CDR1 is SGHVS and CDR2 is FQNEAQ. CDR3 nucleotide sequence: TGTGCCAGCAGCCCTTACCGGACAGGGTCCTACGAGCAGTACTTC. Amino acid sequence: CASSPYRTGSYEQYF.

This clone showed up just a few times. The chain is built from TRBV7-9 and TRBJ2-3, with 9 bases aligning to TRBD2. Per the germline V gene, CDR1 is SEHNR and CDR2 is FQNEAQ (reference sequence). This CDR3 spans 13 amino acids. V trimming: 9 bases; J trimming: 1 base; junction bases outside the gene matches: 2. The CDR3 spells CASRTSGTDTQYF. In DNA, the CDR3 is TGTGCCAGTAGGACTAGCGGCACAGATACGCAGTATTTT. The full variable domain, completed using reference TRBV7-9 and TRBJ2-3, is DTGVSQNPRHKITKRGQNVTFRCDPISEHNRLYWYRQTLGQGPEFLTYFQNEAQLEKSRLLSDRFSAERPKGSFSTLEIQRTEQGDSAMYLCASRTSGTDTQYFGPGTRLTVL.

Only a few counts were recorded for this clone. The rearrangement uses TRBV29-1 and TRBJ1-1, with D uncertain. CDR1 SQVTM and CDR2 ANQGSEA come from the germline V gene. V lost 3 bases and J lost 4, with 12 bases in between. CDR3 length: 13 residues. The CDR3 reads CSVDSGKGTEAFF. In nucleotides, the CDR3 is TGCAGCGTTGACTCGGGGAAGGGCACTGAAGCTTTCTTT.

The table lists this clone with a few counts. CDR3 amino acids: CASSVGGRGGDTGELFF. The CDR3 region has the DNA TGTGCCAGCAGCGTAGGTGGGAGGGGCGGTGACACCGGGGAGCTGTTTTTT. This sequence joins TRBV9 and TRBJ2-2; 7 bases map to TRBD2. Germline V lookup: CDR1 SGDLS, CDR2 YYNGEE. The CDR3 has 17 residues. V was pared by 0 bases and J by 3 bases, with 8 bases of the junction left unmatched.

In this sample, this clone turned up a few times. The rearrangement links TRBV5-1 to TRBJ2-5, with 8 positions matching TRBD2. Germline trimming cut 4 bases from V and 4 bases from J; bases unmatched to any gene: 6. The CDR3 contains 14 residues. Germline V lookup: CDR1 SGHRS, CDR2 YFSETQ. The CDR3 sequence is CASSQREWVETQYF. In DNA, the CDR3 is TGCGCCAGCAGCCAGCGGGAGTGGGTAGAGACCCAGTACTTC.

J is TRBJ2-1 and V is TRBV18; 8 bases align to TRBD1. This CDR3 contains 15 residues. Germline values: CDR1 KGHSH, CDR2 LQKENI. V gave up 1 base and J gave up 9 bases; unmatched junction bases: 8. Here the CDR3 reads CASSPQGQVASEQFF. CDR3 DNA sequence: TGTGCCAGCTCACCACAGGGACAGGTTGCTAGTGAGCAGTTCTTC.